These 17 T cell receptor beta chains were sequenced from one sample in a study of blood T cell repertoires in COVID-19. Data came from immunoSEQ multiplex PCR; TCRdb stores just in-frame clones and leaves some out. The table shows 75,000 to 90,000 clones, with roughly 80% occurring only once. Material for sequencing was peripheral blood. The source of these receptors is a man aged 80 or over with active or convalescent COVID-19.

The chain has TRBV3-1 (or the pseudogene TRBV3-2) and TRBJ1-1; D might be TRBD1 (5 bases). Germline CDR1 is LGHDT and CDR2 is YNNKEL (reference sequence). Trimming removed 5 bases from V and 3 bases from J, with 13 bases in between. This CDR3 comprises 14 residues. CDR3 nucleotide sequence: TGTGCCAGCAGCTGGGTGGGGGGGTACACTGAAGCTTTCTTT. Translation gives CASSWVGGYTEAFF.

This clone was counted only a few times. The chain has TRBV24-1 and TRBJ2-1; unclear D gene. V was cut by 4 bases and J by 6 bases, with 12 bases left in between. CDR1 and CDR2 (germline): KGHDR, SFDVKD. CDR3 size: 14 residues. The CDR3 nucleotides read TGTGCCACCAGTGACCCCGCGCAGGTCAATGAGCAGTTCTTC. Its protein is CATSDPAQVNEQFF.

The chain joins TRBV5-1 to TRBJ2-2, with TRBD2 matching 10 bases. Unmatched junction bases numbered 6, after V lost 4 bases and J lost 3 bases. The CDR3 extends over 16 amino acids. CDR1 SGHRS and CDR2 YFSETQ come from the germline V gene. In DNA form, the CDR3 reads TGCGCCAGCAGCATCGGACTAGCGGACCACACCGGGGAGCTGTTTTTT. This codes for CASSIGLADHTGELFF.

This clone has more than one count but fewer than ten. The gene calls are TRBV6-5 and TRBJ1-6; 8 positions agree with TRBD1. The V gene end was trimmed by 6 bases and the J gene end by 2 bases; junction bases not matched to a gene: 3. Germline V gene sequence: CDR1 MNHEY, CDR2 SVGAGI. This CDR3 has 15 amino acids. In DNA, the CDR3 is TGTGCCAGCAGCTTGGGACAGGCCTATAATTCACCCCTCCACTTT. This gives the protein CASSLGQAYNSPLHF.

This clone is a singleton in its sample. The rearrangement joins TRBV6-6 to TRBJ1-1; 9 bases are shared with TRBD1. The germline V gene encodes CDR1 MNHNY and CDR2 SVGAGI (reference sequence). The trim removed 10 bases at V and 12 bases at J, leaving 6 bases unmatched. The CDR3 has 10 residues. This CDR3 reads CATRDRVPFF. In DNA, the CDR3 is TGTGCCACCCGGGACAGGGTACCTTTCTTT.

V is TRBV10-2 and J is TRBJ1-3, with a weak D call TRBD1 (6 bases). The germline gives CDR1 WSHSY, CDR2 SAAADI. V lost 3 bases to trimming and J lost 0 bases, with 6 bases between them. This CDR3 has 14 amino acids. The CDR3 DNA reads TGCGCCAGCAGTGAACAGGGCTCTGGAAACACCATATATTTT. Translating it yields CASSEQGSGNTIYF.

CDR3 sequence reads: CASSKDRIYNEQFF. The CDR3 DNA reads as TGTGCCAGCAGCAAGGACAGGATCTACAATGAGCAGTTCTTC. The V and J genes are TRBV11-2 and TRBJ2-1, with 7 bases fitting TRBD1. Germline-derived CDR1 and CDR2 are SGHAT and FQNNGV. This CDR3 region has 14 residues. Trimming removed 5 bases from V and 3 bases from J; junction bases left unmatched: 4.

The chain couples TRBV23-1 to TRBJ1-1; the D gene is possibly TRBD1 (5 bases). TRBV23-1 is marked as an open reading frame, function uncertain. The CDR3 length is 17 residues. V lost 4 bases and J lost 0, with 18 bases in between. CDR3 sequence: CASSRNPSRGMNTEAFF. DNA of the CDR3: TGCGCCAGCAGTCGAAATCCCAGCCGGGGGATGAACACTGAAGCTTTCTTT.

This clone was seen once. The CDR3 region has the DNA TGTGCCAGCAGCCATGACAGGGAAGGCGCTGGAAACACCATATATTTT. Translating it yields CASSHDREGAGNTIYF. This chain uses TRBV5-4 with TRBJ1-3; 7 nucleotides agree with TRBD1. Trimming removed 4 bases from V and 2 bases from J; junction bases left unmatched: 9. Per the germline V gene, CDR1 is SGHNT and CDR2 is YYREEE (reference sequence). The CDR3 contains 16 residues.

The CDR3 region is CATSESWTGNSGELFF. The DNA for the CDR3 is TGTGCCACCAGCGAATCCTGGACAGGGAATTCCGGGGAGCTGTTTTTT. The V call is TRBV15, the J call TRBJ2-2, with 8 nucleotides matching TRBD1. The CDR3 runs 16 residues. With V trimmed by 5 bases and J by 6 bases, 11 bases remained unmatched. Germline V gene data show CDR1 as LNHNV and CDR2 as YYDKDF (reference sequence).

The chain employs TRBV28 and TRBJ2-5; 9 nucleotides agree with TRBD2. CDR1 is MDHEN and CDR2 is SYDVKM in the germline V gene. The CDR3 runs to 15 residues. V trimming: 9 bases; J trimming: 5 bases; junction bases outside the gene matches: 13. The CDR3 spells CASGDSGSLRETQYF. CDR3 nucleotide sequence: TGTGCCAGTGGGGATAGCGGGAGCCTGAGGGAGACCCAGTACTTC.

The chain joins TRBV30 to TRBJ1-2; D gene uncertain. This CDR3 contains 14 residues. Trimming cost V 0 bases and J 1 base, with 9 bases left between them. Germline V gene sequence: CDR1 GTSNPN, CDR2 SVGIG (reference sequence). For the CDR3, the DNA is TGTGCCTGGAGTGTACAAGGGAGTAACTATGGCTACACCTTC. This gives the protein CAWSVQGSNYGYTF.

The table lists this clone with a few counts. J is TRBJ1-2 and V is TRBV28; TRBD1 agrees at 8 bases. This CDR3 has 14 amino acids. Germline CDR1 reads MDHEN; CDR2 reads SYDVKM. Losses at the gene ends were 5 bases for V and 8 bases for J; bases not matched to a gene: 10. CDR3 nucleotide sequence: TGTGCCAGCAGTCCTTGGACAGGGAGTGGGGGCTACACCTTC. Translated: CASSPWTGSGGYTF.

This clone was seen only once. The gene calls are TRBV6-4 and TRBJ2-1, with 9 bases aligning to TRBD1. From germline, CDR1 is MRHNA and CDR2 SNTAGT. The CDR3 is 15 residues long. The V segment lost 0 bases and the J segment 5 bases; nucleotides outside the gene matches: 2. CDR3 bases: TGTGCCAGCAGTGACTCTTGGACAGGGGACAATGAGCAGTTCTTC. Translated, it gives CASSDSWTGDNEQFF.

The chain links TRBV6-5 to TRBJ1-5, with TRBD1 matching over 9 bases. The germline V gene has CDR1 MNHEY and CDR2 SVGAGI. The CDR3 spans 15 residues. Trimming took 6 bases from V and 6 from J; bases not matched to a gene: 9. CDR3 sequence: CASRADRGGGQPQHF. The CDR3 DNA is TGTGCCAGCAGGGCGGACAGGGGAGGTGGTCAGCCCCAGCATTTT.

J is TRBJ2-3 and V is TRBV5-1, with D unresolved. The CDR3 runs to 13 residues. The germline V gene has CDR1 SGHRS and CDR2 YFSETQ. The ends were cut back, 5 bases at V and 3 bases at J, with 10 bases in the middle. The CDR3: CASSSVRTDTQYF. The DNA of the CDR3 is TGCGCCAGCAGTTCTGTGAGGACAGATACGCAGTATTTT.

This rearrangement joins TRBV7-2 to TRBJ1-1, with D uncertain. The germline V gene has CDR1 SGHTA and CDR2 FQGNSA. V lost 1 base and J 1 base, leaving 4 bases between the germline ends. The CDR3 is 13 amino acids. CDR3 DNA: TGTGCCAGCAGCTTAGACAGGAACACTGAAGCTTTCTTT. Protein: CASSLDRNTEAFF.